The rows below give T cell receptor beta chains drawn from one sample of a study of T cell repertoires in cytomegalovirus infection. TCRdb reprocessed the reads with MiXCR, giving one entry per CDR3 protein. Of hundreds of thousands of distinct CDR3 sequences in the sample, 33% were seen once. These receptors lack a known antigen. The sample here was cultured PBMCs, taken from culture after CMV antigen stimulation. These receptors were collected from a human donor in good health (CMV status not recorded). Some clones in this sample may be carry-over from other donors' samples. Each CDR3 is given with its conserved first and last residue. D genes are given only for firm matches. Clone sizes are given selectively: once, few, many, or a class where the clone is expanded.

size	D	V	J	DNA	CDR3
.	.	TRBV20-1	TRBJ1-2	TGCAGTGCTTCGAATCGTTTACTAGCTAACTATGGCTACACCTTC	CSASNRLLANYGYTF
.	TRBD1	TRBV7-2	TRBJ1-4	TGTGCCAGCAGCCCCCGGACAGGGGTTAATGAAAAACTGTTTTTT	CASSPRTGVNEKLFF
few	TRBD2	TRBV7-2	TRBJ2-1	TGTGCCAGCAGCGCCCCTAGCGGGGGCGATGAGCAGTTCTTC	CASSAPSGGDEQFF
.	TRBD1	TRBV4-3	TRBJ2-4	TGCGCCAGCAGCCAACGCCGGTGGGGACAGGGAAGCATTCAGTACTTC	CASSQRRWGQGSIQYF
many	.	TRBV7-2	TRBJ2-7	TGTGCCAGCAGCTCGAGTGGGGGAACCTACGAGCAGTACTTC	CASSSSGGTYEQYF
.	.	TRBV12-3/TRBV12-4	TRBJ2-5	TGTGCCAGCAGTTCCCTCGGGGGGCTGAAGGAGACCCAGTACTTC	CASSSLGGLKETQYF
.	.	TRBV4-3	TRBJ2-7	TGCGCCAGCAGCCAAGATCAGAACTCCTACGAGCAGTACTTC	CASSQDQNSYEQYF
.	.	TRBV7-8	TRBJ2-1	TGTGCCAGCAACCAGGCCGCGGTCCCGGGAAATGAGCAGTTCTTC	CASNQAAVPGNEQFF
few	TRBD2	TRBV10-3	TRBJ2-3	TGTGCCATCAGCCTACTAGCGGGAACTTCAGATACGCAGTATTTT	CAISLLAGTSDTQYF
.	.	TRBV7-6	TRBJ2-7	TGTGCCAGCAGCCCGGGGCGGTCCCCCTCCTACGAGCAGTACTTC	CASSPGRSPSYEQYF
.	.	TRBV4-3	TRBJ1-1	TGCGCCAGCAGCCAAGATGGTAGGTCCGGAAGATACGACACTGAAGCTTTCTTT	CASSQDGRSGRYDTEAFF
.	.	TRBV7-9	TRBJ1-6	TGTGCCAGCAGCCCCAGTGTTGATTCACCCCTCCACTTT	CASSPSVDSPLHF
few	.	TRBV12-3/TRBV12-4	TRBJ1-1	TGTGCCAGCAGTGAGGGATTCAGGGTAGCTTTCTTT	CASSEGFRVAFF
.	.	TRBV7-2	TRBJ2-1	TGTGCCAGCAGCCTTGATGGGGGATACAATGAGCAGTTCTTC	CASSLDGGYNEQFF
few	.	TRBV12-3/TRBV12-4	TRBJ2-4	TGTGCCAGCAGTCCCAGCCCCGGGACAGCCAAAAACATTCAGTACTTC	CASSPSPGTAKNIQYF
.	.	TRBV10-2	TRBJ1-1	TGCGCCAGCAGTGAGGTGCGGGGAGACACTGAAGCTTTCTTT	CASSEVRGDTEAFF
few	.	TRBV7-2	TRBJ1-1	TGTGCCAGCAGCTTATTCCCGGACACTGAAGCTTTCTTT	CASSLFPDTEAFF
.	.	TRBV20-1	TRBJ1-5	TGCAGTGCTAGAGATCCGAGCGGGAATCAGCCCCAGCATTTT	CSARDPSGNQPQHF
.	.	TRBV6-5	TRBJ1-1	TGTGCCAGCAGCCACCGGACGGCCACTGAAGCTTTCTTT	CASSHRTATEAFF
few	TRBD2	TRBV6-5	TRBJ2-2	TGTGCCAGCAGACCCCGGCGGGAGGGAACCGGGGAGCTGTTTTTT	CASRPRREGTGELFF
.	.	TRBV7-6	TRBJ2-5	TGTGCCAGCAGCTTAGGTGGGGCTAGACGAGAGACCCAGTACTTC	CASSLGGARRETQYF
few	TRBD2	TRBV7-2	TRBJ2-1	TGTGCCAGCAGCCAAAGCGGGGGCCTCAATGAGCAGTTCTTC	CASSQSGGLNEQFF
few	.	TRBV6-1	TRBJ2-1	TGTGCCAGCAGTGAAGCCGCGTTTAGGTATGAGCAGTTCTTC	CASSEAAFRYEQFF
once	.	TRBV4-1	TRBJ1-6	TGCGCCAGCAGCCACGGAAGGAGTCGAGATAATTCACCCCTCCACTTT	CASSHGRSRDNSPLHF
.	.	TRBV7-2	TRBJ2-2	TGTGCCAGCAGCTTAGCGGGCGGTCTCCAGTATCCCGGGGAGCTGTTTTTT	CASSLAGGLQYPGELFF
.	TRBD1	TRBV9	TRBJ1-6	TGTGCCAGCAGCGTAGAGGGACAGGCCAATTCACCCCTCCACTTT	CASSVEGQANSPLHF
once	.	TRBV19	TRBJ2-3	TGTGCCAGTAGTAGACTAGGCGGGCGTGAATATACGCAGTATTTT	CASSRLGGREYTQYF
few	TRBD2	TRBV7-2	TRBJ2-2	TGTGCCAGCAGCTTAGAGGGTCGACTAGCGGACACCGGGGAGCTGTTTTTT	CASSLEGRLADTGELFF
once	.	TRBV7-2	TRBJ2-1	TGTGCCAGCAGCTTAGTTGCGACTAATGCGTTCTTC	CASSLVATNAFF
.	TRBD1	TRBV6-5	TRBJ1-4	TGTGCCAGCAGTCAGAAAGGGGGCCTGGGGGAAAAACTGTTTTTT	CASSQKGGLGEKLFF
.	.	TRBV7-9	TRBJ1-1	TGTGCCAGCAGGTTAGGCGACACTGAAGCTTTCTTT	CASRLGDTEAFF
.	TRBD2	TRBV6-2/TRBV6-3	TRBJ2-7	TGTGCCACTGGACTAGCGGGTGCCTACGAGCAGTACTTC	CATGLAGAYEQYF
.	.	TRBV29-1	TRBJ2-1	TGCAGCGTTGAGTCCCTCGATTCCTACAATGAGCAGTTCTTC	CSVESLDSYNEQFF
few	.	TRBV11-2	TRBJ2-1	TGTGCCAGCAGCTTAGTACTAGACAATGAGCAGTTCTTC	CASSLVLDNEQFF
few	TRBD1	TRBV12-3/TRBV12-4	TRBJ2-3	TGTGCCAGCAGTGCCCAGACAGGGCCAGATACGCAGTATTTT	CASSAQTGPDTQYF
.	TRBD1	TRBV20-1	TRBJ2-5	TGCAGTGCCCTAACCGGGACAGGGGGCGAGGAGACCCAGTACTTC	CSALTGTGGEETQYF
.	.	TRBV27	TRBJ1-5	TGTGCCAGCAGCCAAGGGGGGGACCGGGCCCAGCATTTT	CASSQGGDRAQHF
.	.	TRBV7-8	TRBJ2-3	TGTGCCAGCAGCTTATTTCAGCCTAGTCTTACAGATACGCAGTATTTT	CASSLFQPSLTDTQYF
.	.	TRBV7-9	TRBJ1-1	TGTGCCAGCACAGTAATAGGGGCGAACACTGAAGCTTTCTTT	CASTVIGANTEAFF
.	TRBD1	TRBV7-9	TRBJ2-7	TGTGCCAGCACCAACTTAGCGGGACAGGGGTACGAGCAGTACTTC	CASTNLAGQGYEQYF
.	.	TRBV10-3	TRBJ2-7	TGTGCCATCACCGGCGACCCGAACTACGAGCAGTACTTC	CAITGDPNYEQYF
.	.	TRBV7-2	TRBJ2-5	TGTGCCAGCAGCCAAAGGGTGCTGGGGGCCCAAGAGACCCAGTACTTC	CASSQRVLGAQETQYF
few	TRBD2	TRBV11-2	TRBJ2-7	TGTGCCAGCAGCCGGGGGGTTGGCTCCTACGAGCAGTACTTC	CASSRGVGSYEQYF
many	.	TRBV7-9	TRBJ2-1	TGTGCCAGCAGCTTAGTAGGTAGCAATGAGCAGTTCTTC	CASSLVGSNEQFF
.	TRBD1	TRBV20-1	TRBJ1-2	TGCAGTGTCACACGAGGGGGCGACTATGGCTACACCTTC	CSVTRGGDYGYTF
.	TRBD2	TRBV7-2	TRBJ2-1	TGTGCCAGCAGCTTATTTTCGGGGACTAGCGGTGAGCAGTTCTTC	CASSLFSGTSGEQFF
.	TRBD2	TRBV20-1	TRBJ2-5	TGCAGTGCTAACCTAGCGGGAGTTACAGAGACCCAGTACTTC	CSANLAGVTETQYF
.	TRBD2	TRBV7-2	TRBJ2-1	TGTGCCAGCAGCCTAGCGGCGGTGTCCTACAATGAGCAGTTCTTC	CASSLAAVSYNEQFF
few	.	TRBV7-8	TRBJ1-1	TGTGCCAGCAGCTTCAGGGACCCGGACACTGAAGCTTTCTTT	CASSFRDPDTEAFF
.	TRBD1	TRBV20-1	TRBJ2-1	TGCAGTGCTAGACCACACCGGACACAGGGGGCGCAATCTTACGTCAATGAGCAGTTCTTC	CSARPHRTQGAQSYVNEQFF
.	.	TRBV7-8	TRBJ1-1	TGTGCCAGCAGCTTGAGCTCTGGCCAGTCTGACACTGAAGCTTTCTTT	CASSLSSGQSDTEAFF
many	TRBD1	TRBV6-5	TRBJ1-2	TGTGCCAGCAGTCGGGACAGCCTGGGCTACACCTTC	CASSRDSLGYTF
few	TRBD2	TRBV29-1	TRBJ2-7	TGCAGCGTTGTTGGACTAGCGGGGGGTCTCGAGCAGTACTTC	CSVVGLAGGLEQYF
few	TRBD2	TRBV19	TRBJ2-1	TGTGCCAGTAGACCTAGGACTAGTTTCCGTGAGCAGTTCTTC	CASRPRTSFREQFF
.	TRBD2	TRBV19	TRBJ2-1	TGTGCCAGTAGTATAGGAACGAGGGAGGGTCTGTCGTACAATGAGCAGTTCTTC	CASSIGTREGLSYNEQFF